The present TCR beta chain was sequenced within a study of T cells in Graves' hyperthyroidism and ophthalmopathy. The overall study: Specimen type is peripheral blood, collected at initial diagnosis prior to any treatment.

This clonotype was observed at least ten times. Using RNA transcripts as the source, TCR beta CDR3 regions were amplified. The HTBI primer set was used in a first-round RT-PCR of the TCR CDR3. TCRdb re-analysed the multiplex PCR reads in MiXCR, keeping a single row per CDR3 protein. The sample records 200,000 to 300,000 distinct CDR3 sequences, around 24% being singletons. Germline assignment: CDR1 SGHAT and CDR2 FQNNGV. This CDR3 is built from 13 residues. The V end was cut by 0 bases, the J end by 7 bases, with 9 bases between. Sequenced input: blood. This TCR derives from a middle-aged woman with Graves' ophthalmopathy. The chain links TRBV11-2 to TRBJ2-5, with D unclear. The CDR3 protein is CASSLEPLGTQYF. CDR3 bases: TGTGCCAGCAGCTTAGAGCCCCTGGGGACCCAGTACTTC.